This TCR beta chain was observed in a study of vaccination effects on CD4 cells after COVID-19. About the research overall: Participants were vaccinated with two doses of either the BNT162b2 or mRNA-1273 vaccine.

Sequencing used immunoSEQ multiplex PCR; TCRdb keeps in-frame clones, though not all of them. The table shows some 24,000 clones, with roughly three quarters occurring only once. Study-level findings and limits: Clonal contraction was marked in infection- and vaccine-induced clones late after vaccination.

Note on this clone: Its cognate antigen is unknown.

Germline CDR1 and CDR2: SGHTA and FQGNSA. The CDR3 is 15 residues long. V lost 3 bases and J lost 7, with 17 bases in between. Under the ViraFEST assay, PBMC were stimulated with viral peptide pools so that antigen-specific CD4+ T cells expanded. Sequencing was performed afterwards. Following 10 days of culture, CD4+ T cells were isolated. The infection with SARS-CoV-2 (confirmed by PCR) occurred in this person between March and December 2020. This clonotype was sampled from a human donor who had a prior SARS-CoV-2 infection. The rearrangement joins TRBV7-2 to TRBJ2-3; TRBD2 might be the D (5 bases). Sequenced here: CD4+ T cells from PBMCs cultured with SARS-CoV-2 spike peptides, sampled before COVID-19 vaccination. The chain's CDR3 is CASSLARGSHYTQYF. The CDR3 nucleotides are TGTGCCAGCAGCTTGGCTCGGGGATCACATTATACGCAGTATTTT.